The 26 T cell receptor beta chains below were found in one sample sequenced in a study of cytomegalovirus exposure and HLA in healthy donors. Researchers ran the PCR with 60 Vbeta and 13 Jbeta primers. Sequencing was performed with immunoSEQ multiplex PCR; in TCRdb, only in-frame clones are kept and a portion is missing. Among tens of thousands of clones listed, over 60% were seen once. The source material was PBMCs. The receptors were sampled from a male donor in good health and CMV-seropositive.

DNA for the CDR3: TGTGCCAGCAGCTTGGAGGTGGGTGGGGGGTTCATTGGCAATCAGCCCCAGCATTTT. Its translation: CASSLEVGGGFIGNQPQHF. This chain uses TRBV7-9 with TRBJ1-5; D might be TRBD1 (5 bases). In germline, CDR1 is SEHNR, CDR2 FQNEAQ (reference sequence). V was cut by 3 bases and J by 2 bases, with 23 bases left in between. This CDR3 spans 19 amino acids.

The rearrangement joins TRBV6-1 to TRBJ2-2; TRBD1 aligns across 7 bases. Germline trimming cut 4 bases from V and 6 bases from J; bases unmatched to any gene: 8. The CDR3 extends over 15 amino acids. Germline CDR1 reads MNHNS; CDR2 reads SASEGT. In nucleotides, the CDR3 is TGTGCCAGCAGTGCTTCACAGGGGAGCGCCGGGGAGCTGTTTTTT. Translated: CASSASQGSAGELFF.

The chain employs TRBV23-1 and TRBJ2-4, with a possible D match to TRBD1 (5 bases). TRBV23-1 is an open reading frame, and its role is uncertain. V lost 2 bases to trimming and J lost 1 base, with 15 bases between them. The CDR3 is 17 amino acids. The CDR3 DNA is TGCGCCAGCAGTCAAAGAACCCAGGGAAGGGCCAAAAACATTCAGTACTTC. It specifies CASSQRTQGRAKNIQYF.

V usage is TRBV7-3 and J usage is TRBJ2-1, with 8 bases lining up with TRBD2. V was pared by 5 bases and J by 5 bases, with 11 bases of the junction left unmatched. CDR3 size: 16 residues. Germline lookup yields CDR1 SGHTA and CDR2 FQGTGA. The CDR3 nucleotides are TGTGCCAGCAGCCCACCCGGCGGGGGGCTAAACAATGAGCAGTTCTTC. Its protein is CASSPPGGGLNNEQFF.

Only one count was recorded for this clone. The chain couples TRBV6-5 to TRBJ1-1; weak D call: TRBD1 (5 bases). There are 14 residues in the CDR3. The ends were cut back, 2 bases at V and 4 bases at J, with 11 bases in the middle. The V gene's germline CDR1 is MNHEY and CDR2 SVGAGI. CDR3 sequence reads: CASSYDSRITEAFF. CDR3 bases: TGTGCCAGCAGTTACGACAGCCGTATCACTGAAGCTTTCTTT.

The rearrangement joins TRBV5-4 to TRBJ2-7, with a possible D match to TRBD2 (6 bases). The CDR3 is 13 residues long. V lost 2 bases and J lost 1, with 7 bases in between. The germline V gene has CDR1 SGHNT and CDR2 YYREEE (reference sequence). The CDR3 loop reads CASSFGGSYEQYF. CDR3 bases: TGTGCCAGCAGCTTTGGGGGGTCCTACGAGCAGTACTTC.

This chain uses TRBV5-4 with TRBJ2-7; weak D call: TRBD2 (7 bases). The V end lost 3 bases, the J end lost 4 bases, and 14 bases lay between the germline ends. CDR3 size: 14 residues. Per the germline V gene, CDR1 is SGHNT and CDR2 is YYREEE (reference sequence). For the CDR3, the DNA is TGTGCCAGCAGCTCGGCGGGGGCCATGTACGAGCAGTACTTC. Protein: CASSSAGAMYEQYF.

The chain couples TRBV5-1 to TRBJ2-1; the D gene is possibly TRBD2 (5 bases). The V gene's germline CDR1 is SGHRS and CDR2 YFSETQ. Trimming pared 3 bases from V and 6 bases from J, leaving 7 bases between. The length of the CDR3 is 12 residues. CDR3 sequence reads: CASSYTSNEQFF. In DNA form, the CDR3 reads TGCGCCAGCAGCTACACTAGCAATGAGCAGTTCTTC.

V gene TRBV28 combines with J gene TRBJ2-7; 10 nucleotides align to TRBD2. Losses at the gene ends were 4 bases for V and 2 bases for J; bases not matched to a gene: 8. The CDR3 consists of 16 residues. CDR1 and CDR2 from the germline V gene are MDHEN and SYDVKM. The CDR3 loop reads CASSSRTSGSPYEQYF. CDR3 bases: TGTGCCAGCAGTTCCCGGACTAGCGGATCCCCCTACGAGCAGTACTTC.

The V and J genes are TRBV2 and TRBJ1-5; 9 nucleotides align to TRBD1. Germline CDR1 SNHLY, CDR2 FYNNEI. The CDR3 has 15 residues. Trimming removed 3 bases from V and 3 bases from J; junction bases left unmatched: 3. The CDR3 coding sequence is TGTGCCAGCAGTGAGACAGGGGGATTCAATCAGCCCCAGCATTTT. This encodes CASSETGGFNQPQHF.

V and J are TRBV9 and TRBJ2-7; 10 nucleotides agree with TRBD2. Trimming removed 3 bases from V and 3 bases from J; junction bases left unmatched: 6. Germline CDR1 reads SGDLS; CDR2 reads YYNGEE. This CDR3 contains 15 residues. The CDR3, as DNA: TGTGCCAGCAGCGCTAGCGGGAGTGGTAACTACGAGCAGTACTTC. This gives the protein CASSASGSGNYEQYF.

The CDR3: CASSITGVGGYTF. CDR3 in DNA: TGTGCCAGTAGTATCACAGGGGTAGGTGGCTACACCTTC. The chain combines TRBV19 with TRBJ1-2; TRBD1 matches at 7 bases. V was clipped by 3 bases and J by 7 bases; unmatched bases: 5. The CDR3 runs to 13 residues. Germline V gene data show CDR1 as LNHDA and CDR2 as SQIVND (reference sequence).

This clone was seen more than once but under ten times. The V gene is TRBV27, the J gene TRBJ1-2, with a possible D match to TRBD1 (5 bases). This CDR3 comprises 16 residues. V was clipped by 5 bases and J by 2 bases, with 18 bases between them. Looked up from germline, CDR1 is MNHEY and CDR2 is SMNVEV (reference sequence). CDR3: CASSRDRTPDNYGYTF. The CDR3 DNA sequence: TGTGCCAGCAGTCGCGACCGGACACCTGACAACTATGGCTACACCTTC.

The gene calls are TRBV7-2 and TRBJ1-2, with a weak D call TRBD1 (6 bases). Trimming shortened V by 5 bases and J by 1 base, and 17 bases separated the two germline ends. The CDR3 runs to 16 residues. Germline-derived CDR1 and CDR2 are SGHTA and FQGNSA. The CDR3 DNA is TGTGCCAGCAGCACGCCCTCGGGGGGCCGTAACTATGGCTACACCTTC. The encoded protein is CASSTPSGGRNYGYTF.

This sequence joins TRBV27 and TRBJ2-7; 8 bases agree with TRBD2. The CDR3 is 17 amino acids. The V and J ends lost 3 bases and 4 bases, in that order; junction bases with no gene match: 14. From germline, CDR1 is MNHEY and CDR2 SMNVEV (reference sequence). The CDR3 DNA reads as TGTGCCAGCAGTTTGAAGTTGGGTTTAGCGGGGTTTTACGAGCAGTACTTC. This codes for CASSLKLGLAGFYEQYF.

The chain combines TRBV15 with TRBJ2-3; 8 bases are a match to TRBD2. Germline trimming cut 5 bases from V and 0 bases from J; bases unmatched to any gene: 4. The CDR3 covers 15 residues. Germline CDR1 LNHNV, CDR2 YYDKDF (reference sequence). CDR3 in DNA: TGTGCCACCAGCCCCCCGGGGGGGAGCACAGATACGCAGTATTTT. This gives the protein CATSPPGGSTDTQYF.

CDR3 DNA: TGTGCCAGCAGTCCAGGACAGGGGCCCGGGGAGCTGTTTTTT. Protein: CASSPGQGPGELFF. The V and J genes are TRBV27 and TRBJ2-2, with TRBD1 identical over 9 bases. Trimming removed 5 bases from V and 6 bases from J; junction bases left unmatched: 4. Germline V CDR1 and CDR2: MNHEY, SMNVEV (reference sequence). This CDR3 has 14 residues.

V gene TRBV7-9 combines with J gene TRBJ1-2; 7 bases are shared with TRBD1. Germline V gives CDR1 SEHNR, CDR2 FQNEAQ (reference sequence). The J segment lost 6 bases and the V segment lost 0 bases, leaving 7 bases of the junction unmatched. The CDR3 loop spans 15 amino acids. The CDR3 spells CASSLADRRWDGYTF. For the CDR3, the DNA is TGTGCCAGCAGCTTAGCGGACAGGAGGTGGGATGGCTACACCTTC.

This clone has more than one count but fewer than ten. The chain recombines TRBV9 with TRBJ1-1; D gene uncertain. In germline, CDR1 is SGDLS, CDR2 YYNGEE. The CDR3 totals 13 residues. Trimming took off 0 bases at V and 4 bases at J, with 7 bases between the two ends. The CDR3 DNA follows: TGTGCCAGCAGCGTAGAATGGAGCACTGAAGCTTTCTTT. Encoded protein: CASSVEWSTEAFF.

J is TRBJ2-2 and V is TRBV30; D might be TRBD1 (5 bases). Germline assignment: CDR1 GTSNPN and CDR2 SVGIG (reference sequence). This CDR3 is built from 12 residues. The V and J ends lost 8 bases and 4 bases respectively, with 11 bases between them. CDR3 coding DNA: TGTGCCAGTTCCAGGGTCACCGGGGAGCTGTTTTTT. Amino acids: CASSRVTGELFF.

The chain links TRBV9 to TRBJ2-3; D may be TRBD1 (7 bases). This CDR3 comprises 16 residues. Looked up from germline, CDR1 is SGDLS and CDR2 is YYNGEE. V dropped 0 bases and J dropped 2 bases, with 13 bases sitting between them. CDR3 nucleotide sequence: TGTGCCAGCAGCGTAGCAGGGGGGCGACCCACAGATACGCAGTATTTT. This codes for CASSVAGGRPTDTQYF.

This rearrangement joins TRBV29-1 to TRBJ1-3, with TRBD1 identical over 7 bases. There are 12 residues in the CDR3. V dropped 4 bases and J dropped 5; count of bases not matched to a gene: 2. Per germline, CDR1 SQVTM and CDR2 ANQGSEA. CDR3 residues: CSVAGGRNTIYF. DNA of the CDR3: TGCAGCGTTGCAGGGGGAAGAAACACCATATATTTT.

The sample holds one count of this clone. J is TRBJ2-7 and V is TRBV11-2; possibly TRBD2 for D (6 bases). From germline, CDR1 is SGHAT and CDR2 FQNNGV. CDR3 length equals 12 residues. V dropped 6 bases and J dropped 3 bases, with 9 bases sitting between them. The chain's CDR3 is CASRQEGYEQYF. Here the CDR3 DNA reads TGTGCCAGCAGACAGGAGGGCTACGAGCAGTACTTC.

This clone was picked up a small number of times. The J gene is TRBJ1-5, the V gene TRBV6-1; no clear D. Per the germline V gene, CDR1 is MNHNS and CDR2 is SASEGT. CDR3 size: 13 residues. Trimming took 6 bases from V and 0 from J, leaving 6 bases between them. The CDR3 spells CASSSDSNQPQHF. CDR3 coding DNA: TGTGCCAGCAGCTCAGATAGCAATCAGCCCCAGCATTTT.

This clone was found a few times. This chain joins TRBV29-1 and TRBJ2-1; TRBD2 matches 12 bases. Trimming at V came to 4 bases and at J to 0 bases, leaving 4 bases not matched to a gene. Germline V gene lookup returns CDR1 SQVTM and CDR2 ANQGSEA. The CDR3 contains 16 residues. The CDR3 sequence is CSVGLAGGGSYNEQFF. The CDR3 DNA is TGCAGCGTTGGGCTAGCGGGAGGGGGCTCCTACAATGAGCAGTTCTTC.

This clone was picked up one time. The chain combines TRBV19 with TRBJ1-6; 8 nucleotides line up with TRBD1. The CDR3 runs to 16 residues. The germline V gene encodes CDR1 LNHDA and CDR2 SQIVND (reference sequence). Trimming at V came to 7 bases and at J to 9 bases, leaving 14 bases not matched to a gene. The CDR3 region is CASTDQRRGQSSPLHF. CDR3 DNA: TGTGCCAGTACCGATCAACGCAGGGGGCAATCTTCACCCCTCCACTTT.